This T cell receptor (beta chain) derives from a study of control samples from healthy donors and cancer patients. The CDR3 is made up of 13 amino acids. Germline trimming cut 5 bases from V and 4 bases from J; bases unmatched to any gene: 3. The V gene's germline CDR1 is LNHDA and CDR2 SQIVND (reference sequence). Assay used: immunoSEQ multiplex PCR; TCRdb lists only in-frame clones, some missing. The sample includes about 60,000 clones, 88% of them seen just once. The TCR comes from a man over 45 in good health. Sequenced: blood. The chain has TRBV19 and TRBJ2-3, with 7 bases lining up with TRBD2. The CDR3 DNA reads TGTGCCAGTAGTCGCGGACTAGCAGATACGCAGTATTTT. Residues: CASSRGLADTQYF.